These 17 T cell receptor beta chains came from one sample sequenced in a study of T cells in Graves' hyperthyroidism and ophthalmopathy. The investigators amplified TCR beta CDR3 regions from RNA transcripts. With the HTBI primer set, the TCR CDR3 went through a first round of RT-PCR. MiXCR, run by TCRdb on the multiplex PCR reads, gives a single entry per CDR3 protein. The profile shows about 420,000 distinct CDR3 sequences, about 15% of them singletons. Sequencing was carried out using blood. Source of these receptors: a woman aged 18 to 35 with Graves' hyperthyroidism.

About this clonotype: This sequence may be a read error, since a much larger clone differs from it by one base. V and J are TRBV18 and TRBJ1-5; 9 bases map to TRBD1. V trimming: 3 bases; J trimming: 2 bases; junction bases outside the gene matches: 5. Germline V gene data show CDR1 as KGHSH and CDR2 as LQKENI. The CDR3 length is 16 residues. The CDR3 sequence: CASSPRTGDGNQPQHF. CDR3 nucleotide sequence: TGTGCCAGCTCACCCCGGACAGGGGATGGCAATCAGCCCCAGCATTTT.

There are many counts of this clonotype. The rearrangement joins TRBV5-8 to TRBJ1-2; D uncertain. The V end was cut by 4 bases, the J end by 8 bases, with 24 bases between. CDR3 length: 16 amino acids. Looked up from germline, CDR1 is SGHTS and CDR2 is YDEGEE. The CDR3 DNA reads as TGTGCCAGCAGCCCAAGACCGATTTCGACTTTCTACGGCTACACCTTC. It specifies CASSPRPISTFYGYTF.

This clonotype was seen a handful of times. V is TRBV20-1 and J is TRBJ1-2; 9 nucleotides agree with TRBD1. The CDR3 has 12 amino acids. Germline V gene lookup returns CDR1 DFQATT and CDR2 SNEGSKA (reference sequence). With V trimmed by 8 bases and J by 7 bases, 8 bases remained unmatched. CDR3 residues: CSTLMTGGGYTF. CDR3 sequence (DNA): TGCAGTACCCTGATGACAGGGGGTGGCTACACCTTC.

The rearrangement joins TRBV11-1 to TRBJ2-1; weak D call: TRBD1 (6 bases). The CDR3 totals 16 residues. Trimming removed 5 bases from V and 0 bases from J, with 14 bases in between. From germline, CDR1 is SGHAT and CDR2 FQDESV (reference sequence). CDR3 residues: CASSPGTLSSYNEQFF. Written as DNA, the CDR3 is TGTGCCAGCAGCCCCGGGACATTGAGCTCCTACAATGAGCAGTTCTTC.

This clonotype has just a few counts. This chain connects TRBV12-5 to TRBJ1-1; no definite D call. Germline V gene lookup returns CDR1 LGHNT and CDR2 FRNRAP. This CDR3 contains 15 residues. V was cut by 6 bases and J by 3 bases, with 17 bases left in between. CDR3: CASGPVPWGDTEAFF. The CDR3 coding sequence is TGTGCTAGTGGCCCCGTCCCTTGGGGAGACACTGAAGCTTTCTTT.

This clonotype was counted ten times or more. CDR3 amino acids: CASSHGRLSSYNSPLHF. The CDR3 DNA sequence: TGTGCCAGCAGCCACGGACGGCTCAGCTCCTATAATTCACCCCTCCACTTT. V usage is TRBV3-1 and J usage is TRBJ1-6; D unclear. Trimming took 3 bases from V and 0 from J, leaving 12 bases between them. This CDR3 comprises 17 residues. The germline CDR1 and CDR2 sequences are LGHDT and YNNKEL (reference sequence).

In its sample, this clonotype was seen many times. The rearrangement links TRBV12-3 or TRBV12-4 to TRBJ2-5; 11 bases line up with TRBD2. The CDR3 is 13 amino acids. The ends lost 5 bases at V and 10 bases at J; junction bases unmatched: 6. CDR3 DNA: TGTGCCAGCAGTAGCCTCCTAGCGGGAGGCCAGTACTTC. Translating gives CASSSLLAGGQYF.

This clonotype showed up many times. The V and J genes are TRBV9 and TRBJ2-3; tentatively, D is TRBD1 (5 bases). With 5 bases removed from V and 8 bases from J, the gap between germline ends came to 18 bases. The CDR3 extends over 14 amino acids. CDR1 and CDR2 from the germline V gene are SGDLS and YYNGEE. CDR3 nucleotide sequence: TGTGCCAGCAGGCCCGTCGACAGAACCGGTACGCAGTATTTT. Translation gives CASRPVDRTGTQYF.

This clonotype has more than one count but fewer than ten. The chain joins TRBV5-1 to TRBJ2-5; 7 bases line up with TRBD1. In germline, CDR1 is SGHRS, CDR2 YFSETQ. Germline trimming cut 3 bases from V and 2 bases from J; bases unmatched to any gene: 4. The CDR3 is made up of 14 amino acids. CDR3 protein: CASSWDSGQETQYF. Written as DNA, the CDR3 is TGCGCCAGCAGCTGGGACAGTGGGCAAGAGACCCAGTACTTC.

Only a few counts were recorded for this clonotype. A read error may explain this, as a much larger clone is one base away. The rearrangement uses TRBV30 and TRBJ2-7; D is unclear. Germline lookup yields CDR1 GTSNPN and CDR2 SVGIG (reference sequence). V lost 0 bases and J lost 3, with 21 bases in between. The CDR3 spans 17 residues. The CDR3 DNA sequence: TGTGCCTGGAGTGTTCGGACGACCCCCAGGAGCTTCTACGAGCAGTACTTC. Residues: CAWSVRTTPRSFYEQYF.

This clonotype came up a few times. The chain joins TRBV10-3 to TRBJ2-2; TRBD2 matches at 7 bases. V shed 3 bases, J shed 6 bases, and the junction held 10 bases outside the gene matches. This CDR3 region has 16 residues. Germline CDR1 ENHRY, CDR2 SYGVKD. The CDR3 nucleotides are TGTGCCATCAGTGATAGGCTAGCGGTTCCGGCCGGGGAGCTGTTTTTT. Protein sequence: CAISDRLAVPAGELFF.

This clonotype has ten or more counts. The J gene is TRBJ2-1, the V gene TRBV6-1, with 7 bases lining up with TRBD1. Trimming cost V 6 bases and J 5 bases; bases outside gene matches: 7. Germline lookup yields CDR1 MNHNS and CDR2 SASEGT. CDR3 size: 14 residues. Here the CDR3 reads CASSWGQTHNEQFF. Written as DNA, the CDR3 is TGTGCCAGCAGCTGGGGACAGACTCACAATGAGCAGTTCTTC.

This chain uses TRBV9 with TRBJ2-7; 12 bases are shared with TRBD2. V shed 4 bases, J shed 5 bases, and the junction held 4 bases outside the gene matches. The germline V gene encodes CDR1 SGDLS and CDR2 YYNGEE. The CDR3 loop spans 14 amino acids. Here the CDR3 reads CASSLRTSGDEQYF. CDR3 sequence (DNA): TGTGCCAGCAGCCTCCGGACTAGCGGGGACGAGCAGTACTTC.

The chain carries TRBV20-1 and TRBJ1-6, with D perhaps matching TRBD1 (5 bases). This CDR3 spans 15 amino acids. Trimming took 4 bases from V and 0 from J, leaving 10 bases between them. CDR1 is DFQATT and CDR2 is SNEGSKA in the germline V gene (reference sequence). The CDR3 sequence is CSANHRSSYNSPLHF. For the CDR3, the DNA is TGCAGTGCTAACCACAGGAGCTCCTATAATTCACCCCTCCACTTT.

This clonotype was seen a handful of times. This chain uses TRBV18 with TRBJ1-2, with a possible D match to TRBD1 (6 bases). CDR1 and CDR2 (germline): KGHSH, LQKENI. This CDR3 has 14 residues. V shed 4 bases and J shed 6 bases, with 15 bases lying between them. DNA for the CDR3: TGTGCCAGCTCACTTGAGCAGGGGTATGATGGCTACACCTTC. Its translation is CASSLEQGYDGYTF.

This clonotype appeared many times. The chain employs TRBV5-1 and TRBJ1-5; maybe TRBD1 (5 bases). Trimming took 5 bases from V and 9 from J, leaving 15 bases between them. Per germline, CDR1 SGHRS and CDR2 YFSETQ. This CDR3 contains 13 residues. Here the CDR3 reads CASRKGPGRPQHF. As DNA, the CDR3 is TGCGCCAGCAGAAAGGGGCCGGGCAGGCCCCAGCATTTT. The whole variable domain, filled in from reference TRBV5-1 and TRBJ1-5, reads KAGVTQTPRYLIKTRGQQVTLSCSPISGHRSVSWYQQTPGQGLQFLFEYFSETQRNKGNFPGRFSGRQFSNSRSEMNVSTLELGDSALYLCASRKGPGRPQHFGDGTRLSIL.

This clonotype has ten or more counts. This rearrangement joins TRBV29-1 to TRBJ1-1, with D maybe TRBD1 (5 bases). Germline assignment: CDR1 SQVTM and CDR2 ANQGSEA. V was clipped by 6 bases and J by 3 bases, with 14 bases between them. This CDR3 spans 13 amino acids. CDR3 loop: CSVMSGIYTEAFF. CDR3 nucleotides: TGCAGCGTCATGTCAGGGATCTACACTGAAGCTTTCTTT.